This TCR beta chain was recorded in a study of blood T cell repertoires in COVID-19. About the study: The analysed material was cDNA or gDNA that came from T cells, B-cell-depleted T cells, or PBMCs.

The germline V and J ends were trimmed by 0 bases and 4 bases, with 9 bases remaining between them. Per the germline V gene, CDR1 is LNHDA and CDR2 is SQIVND (reference sequence). This CDR3 is built from 14 residues. This table comes from immunoSEQ multiplex PCR, and its TCRdb copy is limited to in-frame clones, with some not included. Here the sample spans 150,000 to 200,000 clones, approximately 86% being singletons. This TCR derives from a man between 60 and 75 years old with acute or convalescent COVID-19. The specimen was peripheral blood. The genes are TRBV19 and TRBJ2-5; D gene uncertain. For the CDR3, the DNA is TGTGCCAGTAGTATAGATCCCACTGTAGAGACCCAGTACTTC. It specifies CASSIDPTVETQYF. The full variable domain, rest sourced from reference TRBV19 and TRBJ2-5, is DGGITQSPKYLFRKEGQNVTLSCEQNLNHDAMYWYRQDPGQGLRLIYYSQIVNDFQKGDIAEGYSVSREKKESFPLTVTSAQKNPTAFYLCASSIDPTVETQYFGPGTRLLVL.